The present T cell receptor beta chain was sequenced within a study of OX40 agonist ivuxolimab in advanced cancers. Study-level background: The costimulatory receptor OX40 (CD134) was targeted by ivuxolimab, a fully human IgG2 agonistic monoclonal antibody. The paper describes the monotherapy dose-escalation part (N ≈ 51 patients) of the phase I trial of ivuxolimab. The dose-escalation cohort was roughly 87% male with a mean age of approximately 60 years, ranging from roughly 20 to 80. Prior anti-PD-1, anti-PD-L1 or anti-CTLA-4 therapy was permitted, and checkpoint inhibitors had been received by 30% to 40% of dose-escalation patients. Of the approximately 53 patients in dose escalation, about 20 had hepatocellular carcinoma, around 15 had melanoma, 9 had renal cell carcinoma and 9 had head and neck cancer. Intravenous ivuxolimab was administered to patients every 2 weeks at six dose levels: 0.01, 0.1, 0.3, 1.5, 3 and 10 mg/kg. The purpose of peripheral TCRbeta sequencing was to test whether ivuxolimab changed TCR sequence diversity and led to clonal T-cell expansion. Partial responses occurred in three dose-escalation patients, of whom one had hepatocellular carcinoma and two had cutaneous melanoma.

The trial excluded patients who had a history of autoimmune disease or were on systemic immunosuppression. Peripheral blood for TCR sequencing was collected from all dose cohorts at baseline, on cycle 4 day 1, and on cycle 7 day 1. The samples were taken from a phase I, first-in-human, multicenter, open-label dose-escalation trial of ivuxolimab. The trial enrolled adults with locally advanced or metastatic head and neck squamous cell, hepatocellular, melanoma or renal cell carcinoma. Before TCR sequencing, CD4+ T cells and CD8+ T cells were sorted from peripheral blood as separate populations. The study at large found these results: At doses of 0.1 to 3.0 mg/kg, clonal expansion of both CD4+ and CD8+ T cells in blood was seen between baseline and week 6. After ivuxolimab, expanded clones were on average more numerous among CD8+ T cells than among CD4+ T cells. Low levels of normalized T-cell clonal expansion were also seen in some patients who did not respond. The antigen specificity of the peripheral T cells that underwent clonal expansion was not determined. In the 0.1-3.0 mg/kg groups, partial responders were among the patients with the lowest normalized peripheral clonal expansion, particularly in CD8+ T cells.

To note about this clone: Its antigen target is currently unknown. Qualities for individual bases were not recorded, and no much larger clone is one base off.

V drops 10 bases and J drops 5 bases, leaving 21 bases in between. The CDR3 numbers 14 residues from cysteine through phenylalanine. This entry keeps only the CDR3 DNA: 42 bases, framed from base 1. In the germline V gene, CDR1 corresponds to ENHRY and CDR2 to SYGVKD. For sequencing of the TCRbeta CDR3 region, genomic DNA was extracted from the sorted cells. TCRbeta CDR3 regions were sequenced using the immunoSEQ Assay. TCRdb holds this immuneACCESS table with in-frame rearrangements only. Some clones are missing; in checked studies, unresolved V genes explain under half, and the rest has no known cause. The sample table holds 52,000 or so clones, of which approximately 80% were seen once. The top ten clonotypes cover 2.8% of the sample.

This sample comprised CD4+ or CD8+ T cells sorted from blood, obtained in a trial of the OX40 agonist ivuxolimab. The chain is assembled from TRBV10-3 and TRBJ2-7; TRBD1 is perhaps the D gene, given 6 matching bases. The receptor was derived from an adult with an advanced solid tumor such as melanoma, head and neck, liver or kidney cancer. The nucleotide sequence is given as TGTGCCACCCATAAAGACAGGATCGGGAACGAGCAGTACTTC. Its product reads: CATHKDRIGNEQYF.